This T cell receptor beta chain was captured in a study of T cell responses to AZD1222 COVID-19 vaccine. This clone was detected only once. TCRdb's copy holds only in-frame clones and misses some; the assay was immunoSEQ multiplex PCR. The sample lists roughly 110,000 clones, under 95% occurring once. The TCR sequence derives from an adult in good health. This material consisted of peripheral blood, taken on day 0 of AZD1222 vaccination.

The CDR3 protein is CASSQSGQGTEAFF. For the CDR3, the DNA is TGTGCCAGCTCACAGTCGGGACAGGGCACTGAAGCTTTCTTT. The chain is built from TRBV18 and TRBJ1-1; 9 positions match TRBD1. The ends lost 4 bases at V and 4 bases at J; junction bases unmatched: 4. CDR1 and CDR2 from the germline V gene are KGHSH and LQKENI. This CDR3 spans 14 amino acids.